A selection of T cell receptor beta chains follows, all from one sample in a study of blood T cell repertoires in COVID-19. Using immunoSEQ multiplex PCR, the repertoire was profiled, and TCRdb retains in-frame clones only, with some absent. This sample has roughly 200,000 clones; about 95% occur once, and the top ten carry roughly 0.7%. The sample was peripheral blood. Every receptor here comes from a man younger than 45 with COVID-19, enrolled during active disease. CDR3s include the opening cysteine and the closing phenylalanine or tryptophan. The D gene is left open where the match is weak. Not all rows give a size; the values are once, few, many and, for expanded clones, a class.

d_gene: TRBD1; j_gene: TRBJ1-4; abundance: .; v_gene: TRBV7-6; CDR3aa: CASSEYRGRNEKLFF; CDR3nt: TGTGCCAGCAGCGAATACAGGGGGAGGAATGAAAAACTGTTTTTT
d_gene: TRBD2; j_gene: TRBJ2-1; abundance: .; v_gene: TRBV2; CDR3aa: CASSESGGIKQFF; CDR3nt: TGTGCCAGCAGTGAATCGGGGGGGATTAAGCAGTTCTTC
d_gene: TRBD1; j_gene: TRBJ1-4; abundance: .; v_gene: TRBV6-5; CDR3aa: CASSRDRGGEKLFF; CDR3nt: TGTGCCAGCAGTCGGGACAGGGGGGGTGAAAAACTGTTTTTT
d_gene: TRBD1; j_gene: TRBJ1-1; abundance: .; v_gene: TRBV7-9; CDR3aa: CASSLAGGGAQNTEAFF; CDR3nt: TGTGCCAGCAGCTTAGCAGGGGGCGGGGCACAGAACACTGAAGCTTTCTTT
d_gene: TRBD1; j_gene: TRBJ1-2; abundance: .; v_gene: TRBV6-5; CDR3aa: CASSRRTGVGYGYTF; CDR3nt: TGTGCCAGCAGCCGCAGGACAGGGGTAGGCTATGGCTACACCTTC
d_gene: TRBD1; j_gene: TRBJ2-5; abundance: .; v_gene: TRBV29-1; CDR3aa: CSVEVWTGPGIETQYF; CDR3nt: TGCAGCGTTGAAGTCTGGACAGGGCCGGGTATAGAGACCCAGTACTTC
d_gene: .; j_gene: TRBJ2-7; abundance: few; v_gene: TRBV27; CDR3aa: CASSLGPYLGQGYEQYF; CDR3nt: TGTGCCAGCAGTTTGGGCCCCTATCTCGGGCAGGGCTACGAGCAGTACTTC
d_gene: .; j_gene: TRBJ1-1; abundance: .; v_gene: TRBV7-9; CDR3aa: CASSLVIRGAENTEAFF; CDR3nt: TGTGCCAGCAGCTTAGTCATTCGGGGGGCGGAGAACACTGAAGCTTTCTTT
d_gene: .; j_gene: TRBJ2-5; abundance: .; v_gene: TRBV4-1; CDR3aa: CASSQGGEETQYF; CDR3nt: TGCGCCAGCAGCCAAGGGGGGGAAGAGACCCAGTACTTC
d_gene: .; j_gene: TRBJ2-1; abundance: .; v_gene: TRBV11-2; CDR3aa: CASSSPGTRSDEQFF; CDR3nt: TGTGCCAGCAGCTCCCCGGGAACAAGGTCGGATGAGCAGTTCTTC
d_gene: .; j_gene: TRBJ1-5; abundance: .; v_gene: TRBV2; CDR3aa: CASRPTWSNQPQHF; CDR3nt: TGTGCCAGCAGGCCGACTTGGTCCAATCAGCCCCAGCATTTT
d_gene: TRBD1; j_gene: TRBJ1-1; abundance: .; v_gene: TRBV5-1; CDR3aa: CASSLEGTAEAEAFF; CDR3nt: TGCGCCAGCAGCTTGGAGGGGACAGCTGAGGCTGAAGCTTTCTTT
d_gene: TRBD2; j_gene: TRBJ2-5; abundance: .; v_gene: TRBV19; CDR3aa: CASSPLAGIQETQYF; CDR3nt: TGTGCCAGTAGTCCACTAGCGGGGATACAAGAGACCCAGTACTTC
d_gene: .; j_gene: TRBJ2-2; abundance: .; v_gene: TRBV19; CDR3aa: CASSISDTNTGELFF; CDR3nt: TGTGCCAGTAGTATCTCGGACACCAACACCGGGGAGCTGTTTTTT
d_gene: .; j_gene: TRBJ2-3; abundance: .; v_gene: TRBV2; CDR3aa: CASVTPPDTQYF; CDR3nt: TGTGCCAGCGTGACTCCCCCCGATACGCAGTATTTT
d_gene: .; j_gene: TRBJ2-2; abundance: .; v_gene: TRBV1; CDR3aa: CTSSQDRGWLAVPTNTGELFF; CDR3nt: TGCACCAGCAGCCAAGATCGGGGATGGCTAGCCGTCCCAACGAACACCGGGGAGCTGTTTTTT